This T cell receptor beta chain was identified in a study of prognosis after radiotherapy for stage I lung cancer. The overall study: Fewer than 15 of the patients presented with newly diagnosed primary stage I lung tumors; several had oligometastatic NSCLC following surgical resection of the primary tumor. Patients (around 13 men, over five women) were aged about 53 to 95, median approximately 77 years. SBRT spanned 3 to 5 fractions, reaching a biologically effective dose of at least 100 Gy. There were several patients whose tumors were squamous cell carcinoma and around eleven whose tumors were adenocarcinoma.

This CDR3 contains 12 residues. The germline V gene encodes CDR1 SQVTM and CDR2 ANQGSEA. Concerning this clonotype: One base away lies a much larger clone, so this may be a sequencing read error.

Amplicons of TCR beta CDR3 were generated from genomic DNA by two-round multiplex PCR. Individual primers that were specific to each TRBV and TRBJ gene served in first-round PCR. From the multiplex PCR reads, TCRdb called clonotypes with MiXCR, one entry per CDR3 protein. The table records about 20,000 distinct CDR3 sequences, around 44% of them present only once. The sequence was collected from a donor over 45 with non-small cell lung cancer. The chain joins TRBV29-1 to TRBJ1-5, with D unresolved. Sequenced material: PBMCs, taken before or after stereotactic body radiation therapy (not recorded which). The CDR3 sequence is CSVGDNNQPQNF. CDR3 nucleotides: TGCAGCGTTGGCGACAACAATCAGCCCCAGAATTTT.